This TCR beta chain appears in the sequencing data of a study of T cell changes during pregnancy in multiple sclerosis. Here immunoSEQ multiplex PCR was the method, and the copy in TCRdb shows in-frame clones only, minus some. The sample has 20,000 to 25,000 clones; approximately 89% are singletons. Germline V gene sequence: CDR1 SGHRS, CDR2 YFSETQ. The CDR3 is 14 residues long. The ends lost 2 bases at V and 10 bases at J; junction bases unmatched: 4. This clonotype was sampled from a female donor with multiple sclerosis, enrolled in a pregnancy study. The specimen was CD4+ T cells from peripheral blood mononuclear cells, collected in the third trimester of pregnancy. V is TRBV5-1 and J is TRBJ1-6; the match to TRBD1 covers 9 bases. In DNA, the CDR3 is TGCGCCAGCAGCTTTACAGGGGGCGAATCACCCCTCCACTTT. Protein: CASSFTGGESPLHF.